A selection of T cell receptor beta chains follows, all from one sample in a study of blood T cell repertoires in COVID-19. TCRdb keeps only in-frame clones here, not all; method: immunoSEQ multiplex PCR. The sample has roughly 400,000 clones; roughly 84% are singletons. The source material was PBMCs or T cells enriched from blood (not recorded which). Receptors were obtained from a woman aged 18 to 35 who had been exposed to COVID-19. Each CDR3 is given with its conserved first and last residue. A D gene is named only where the DNA matches it firmly. The size field is filled for only some rows; it gives once, few, many or a size class.

size	D	V	J	DNA	CDR3
-	-	TRBV7-8	TRBJ2-7	TGTGCCAGCAGCTTCAAGACAGAGGTCTCCTACGAGCAGTACTTC	CASSFKTEVSYEQYF
once	-	TRBV12-2	TRBJ2-1	TGTGCAAGTCGCTTAGTCTTACTAGTCTCCTACAATGAGCAGTTCTTC	CASRLVLLVSYNEQFF
-	-	TRBV7-2	TRBJ1-3	TGTGCCAGCAGCTTCGGCGGGGCGGTACGGAACACCATATATTTT	CASSFGGAVRNTIYF
-	TRBD2	TRBV5-4	TRBJ2-5	TGTGCCAGCAGCTACTTGTCTAGCGGGAATGAAGAGACCCAGTACTTC	CASSYLSSGNEETQYF
-	-	TRBV30	TRBJ2-5	TGTGCCTGGATCCCAGGGATGGAGACCCAGTACTTC	CAWIPGMETQYF
-	TRBD1	TRBV7-8	TRBJ2-1	TGTGCCAGCAGCTTAGACAGGGGGGCCTACAATGAGCAGTTCTTC	CASSLDRGAYNEQFF
-	-	TRBV28	TRBJ2-7	TGTGCCAGCAGTTTGGGGGGACAGAGCCCCTACGAGCAGTACTTC	CASSLGGQSPYEQYF
-	-	TRBV11-1	TRBJ2-7	TGTGCCAGCAGGCGGGAAGGGAGTAGGCAGTACTTC	CASRREGSRQYF
once	TRBD2	TRBV15	TRBJ2-1	TGTGCCACCAGCAGAGATCGGAGCGGGGGGTACAATGAGCAGTTCTTC	CATSRDRSGGYNEQFF
-	-	TRBV6-5	TRBJ2-3	TGTGCCAGCAGTCCCCTGGGAGCAGATACGCAGTATTTT	CASSPLGADTQYF
-	TRBD1	TRBV7-9	TRBJ1-4	TGTGCCAGCAGCTTAGCGACAGGGAAAAATGAAAAACTGTTTTTT	CASSLATGKNEKLFF
-	-	TRBV5-1	TRBJ2-5	TGCGCCAGCAGCCTGGACAGTGCGACCCAGTACTTC	CASSLDSATQYF
-	TRBD1	TRBV2	TRBJ1-2	TGTGCCAGCAGCAAAAGCCGGGACAGGGCGGACTATGGCTACACCTTC	CASSKSRDRADYGYTF
-	-	TRBV7-9	TRBJ1-3	TGTGCCAGCAGCGATAGCCTTGGCGGCGGCTCTGGAAACACCATATATTTT	CASSDSLGGGSGNTIYF
-	TRBD2	TRBV3-1/TRBV3-2	TRBJ2-3	TGTGCCAGCAGCCCGACTAGCGGGAGATCGGCAAATACGCAGTATTTT	CASSPTSGRSANTQYF
-	TRBD2	TRBV3-1/TRBV3-2	TRBJ2-7	TGTGCCAGCAGCCAAGTAGAGGGAGGGCCTCGGGGCGAGCAGTACTTC	CASSQVEGGPRGEQYF
-	-	TRBV11-2	TRBJ1-4	TGTGCCAGCAGCTTTCGGGGAAATTGGGGTGAAAAACTGTTTTTT	CASSFRGNWGEKLFF
-	-	TRBV18	TRBJ2-3	TGTGCCAGCTTCACCAGGGGTACAGATACGCAGTATTTT	CASFTRGTDTQYF
-	-	TRBV5-1	TRBJ2-3	TGCGCCAGCAGCTTAGGCGGGACCACTAGCACAGATACGCAGTATTTT	CASSLGGTTSTDTQYF
few	TRBD1	TRBV18	TRBJ1-1	TGTGCCAGCTCACCTTATTTGACAGGGGCCACTGAAGCTTTCTTT	CASSPYLTGATEAFF
-	TRBD1	TRBV4-1	TRBJ2-3	TGCGCCAGCAGCCAAGTCCCGGGACAGGGCTCAGATACGCAGTATTTT	CASSQVPGQGSDTQYF
-	TRBD2	TRBV28	TRBJ2-1	TGTGCCAGCAGTTACGCCGGGACTAGGGACAATGAGCAGTTCTTC	CASSYAGTRDNEQFF
-	TRBD1	TRBV7-2	TRBJ2-2	TGTGCCAGCAGCCTAAACCGGGACAGGGGCCCCGGGGAGCTGTTTTTT	CASSLNRDRGPGELFF
-	-	TRBV6-5	TRBJ1-1	TGTGCCAGCCGGGAACACGGGAACACTGAAGCTTTCTTT	CASREHGNTEAFF
-	-	TRBV12-3/TRBV12-4	TRBJ2-1	TGTGCCAGCAGGGGGAGCCCCGGGGGTGAGCAGTTCTTC	CASRGSPGGEQFF
-	-	TRBV2	TRBJ1-3	TGTGCCAGGACCGAGGACACAACCGCTGGAAACACCATATATTTT	CARTEDTTAGNTIYF
-	-	TRBV6-2/TRBV6-3	TRBJ1-5	TGTGCCAGCAGACCTCCCCGGTTAGATCAGCCCCAGCATTTT	CASRPPRLDQPQHF
-	-	TRBV29-1	TRBJ2-1	TGCAGCGTTGAGGGGGCCACTTCCTACAATGAGCAGTTCTTC	CSVEGATSYNEQFF
-	-	TRBV20-1	TRBJ1-5	TGCAGTGCTAGCCTAAATCAGCCCCAGCATTTT	CSASLNQPQHF
-	-	TRBV9	TRBJ1-1	TGTGCCAGCAGCCCCCTGGTCAGGGAGGACACTGAAGCTTTCTTT	CASSPLVREDTEAFF
once	-	TRBV5-4	TRBJ1-1	TGTGCCAGCAGCCGGGACATCCAGCTTACTGAAGCTTTCTTT	CASSRDIQLTEAFF
-	-	TRBV9	TRBJ2-2	TGTGCCAGCAGTTATGGGCCCGGGGAGCTGTTTTTT	CASSYGPGELFF
-	TRBD1	TRBV18	TRBJ1-1	TGTGCCAGCTCACGGGACAGGAAGAACACTGAAGCTTTCTTT	CASSRDRKNTEAFF
-	-	TRBV7-2	TRBJ2-5	TGTGCCAGCAGCTTAGGTTACAGGACACGTCAGCAAGAGAGCCAGTACTTC	CASSLGYRTRQQESQYF
-	-	TRBV11-2	TRBJ1-1	TGTGCCAGCAGCCCAGCCGCGGGGCCAAGGAACACTGAAGCTTTCTTT	CASSPAAGPRNTEAFF
-	TRBD2	TRBV6-2/TRBV6-3	TRBJ2-7	TGTGCCAGCAGCCGCTCGGGACTAGGAACGCTGGGGACCTACGAGCAGTACTTC	CASSRSGLGTLGTYEQYF
-	-	TRBV4-1	TRBJ1-1	TGCGCCAGCAGCCCATTGGACAGCTCGTCTTTCATGAACACTGAAGCTTTCTTT	CASSPLDSSSFMNTEAFF
-	-	TRBV7-2	TRBJ2-7	TGTGCCAGCAGCTTCGGGGGGCAGGACGAGCAGTACTTC	CASSFGGQDEQYF
-	TRBD1	TRBV11-2	TRBJ2-7	TGTGCCAGCACTAGGGGACAGGGTGAGAACGAGCAGTACTTC	CASTRGQGENEQYF
-	-	TRBV24-1	TRBJ1-2	TGTGCCACCTCCGGAGCCCAGATTAACTATGGCTACACCTTC	CATSGAQINYGYTF
once	-	TRBV20-1	TRBJ1-2	TGCAGTGCTAGTGGGCTCTATGGCTACACCTTC	CSASGLYGYTF
-	-	TRBV18	TRBJ1-6	TGTGCCAGCTCACGGAGCTCCTATAATTCACCCCTCCACTTT	CASSRSSYNSPLHF
-	-	TRBV28	TRBJ1-3	TGTGCCAGCAGTCTCCCGGAGCGAAACACCATATATTTT	CASSLPERNTIYF
-	-	TRBV7-2	TRBJ2-5	TGTGCCAGCAGCTTTGGGGCTGTAGAGACCCAGTACTTC	CASSFGAVETQYF
-	TRBD2	TRBV9	TRBJ2-3	TGTGCCAGCAGCCCGTTAGCGGGGGGGCGTGAGCAGTATTTT	CASSPLAGGREQYF
-	-	TRBV2	TRBJ1-2	TGTGCCAGCAGGAGACAGGTCGACTATGGCTACACCTTC	CASRRQVDYGYTF
-	-	TRBV6-5	TRBJ2-6	TGTGCCAGCAGTTACACAGGGACTGGGGCCAACGTCCTGACTTTC	CASSYTGTGANVLTF
-	-	TRBV28	TRBJ1-5	TGTGCCAGTGACAGACTCAATCAGCCCCAGCATTTT	CASDRLNQPQHF
-	-	TRBV28	TRBJ2-2	TGTGCCAGCAGACCTGAGGGACTGTACACCGGGGAGCTGTTTTTT	CASRPEGLYTGELFF
-	-	TRBV7-9	TRBJ2-2	TGTGCCAGCAACATCTCCGGGACTTGGGCCGGGGAGCTGTTTTTT	CASNISGTWAGELFF
few	TRBD1	TRBV7-2	TRBJ1-6	TGTGCCAGCAGCTCCCTAGGGGGCAGGTTTTCACCCCTCCACTTT	CASSSLGGRFSPLHF
-	-	TRBV5-8	TRBJ1-5	TGTGCCAGCAGCTTCTCTCGGAATCAGCCCCAGCATTTT	CASSFSRNQPQHF
-	TRBD1	TRBV3-1/TRBV3-2	TRBJ1-6	TGTGCCAGCAGCCGAGGACAGGCGAATAATTCACCCCTCCACTTT	CASSRGQANNSPLHF
-	TRBD1	TRBV25-1	TRBJ1-2	TGTGCCAGCCAAGGGACAGGGGGCGGGTATGGCTACACCTTC	CASQGTGGGYGYTF
-	TRBD2	TRBV18	TRBJ2-7	TGTGCCAGCTCACCGGCGAGGGAGGGCCGGTACGAGCAGTACTTC	CASSPAREGRYEQYF
-	TRBD1	TRBV28	TRBJ2-7	TGTGCCAGCGGATTGATCGGGACAGGTTCCCACGAGCAGTACTTC	CASGLIGTGSHEQYF
-	-	TRBV4-2	TRBJ1-6	TGTGCCAGCAGCGACACGGGAGACTCACCCCTCCACTTT	CASSDTGDSPLHF
-	-	TRBV7-8	TRBJ2-5	TGTGCCAGCAGCTTAGCGCGGGGATCGTCTGAGGAGACCCAGTACTTC	CASSLARGSSEETQYF